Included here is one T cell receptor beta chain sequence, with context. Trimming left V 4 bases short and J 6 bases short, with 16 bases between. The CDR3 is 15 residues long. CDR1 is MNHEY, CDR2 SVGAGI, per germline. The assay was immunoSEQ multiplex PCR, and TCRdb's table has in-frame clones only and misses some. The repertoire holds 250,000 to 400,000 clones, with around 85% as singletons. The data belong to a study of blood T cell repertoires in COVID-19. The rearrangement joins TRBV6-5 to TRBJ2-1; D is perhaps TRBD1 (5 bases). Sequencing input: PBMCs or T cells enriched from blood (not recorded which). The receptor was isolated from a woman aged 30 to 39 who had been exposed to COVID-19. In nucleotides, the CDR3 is TGTGCCAGCAGTTCGTCTCCTGGCAGGGTCAATGAGCAGTTCTTC. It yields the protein CASSSSPGRVNEQFF.